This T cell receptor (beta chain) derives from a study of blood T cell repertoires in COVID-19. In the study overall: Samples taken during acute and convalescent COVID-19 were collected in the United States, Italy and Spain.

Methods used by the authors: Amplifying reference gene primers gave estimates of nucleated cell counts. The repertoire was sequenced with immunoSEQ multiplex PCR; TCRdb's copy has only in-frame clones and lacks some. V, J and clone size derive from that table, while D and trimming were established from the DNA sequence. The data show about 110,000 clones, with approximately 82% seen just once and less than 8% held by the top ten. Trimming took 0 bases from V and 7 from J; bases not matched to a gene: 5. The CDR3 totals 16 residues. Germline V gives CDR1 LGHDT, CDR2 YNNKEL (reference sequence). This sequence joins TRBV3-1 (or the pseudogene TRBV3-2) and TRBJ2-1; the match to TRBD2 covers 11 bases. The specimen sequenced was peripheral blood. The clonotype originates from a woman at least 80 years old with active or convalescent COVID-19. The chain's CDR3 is CASSQDPGTSGNEQFF. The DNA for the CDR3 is TGTGCCAGCAGCCAAGATCCCGGGACTAGCGGTAATGAGCAGTTCTTC.